This TCR beta chain originates from a study of shared clonotypes between healthy human individuals. Study at large: CD4 naive and CD4 memory each took three plates per donor, while CD8 naive took two and CD8 memory one.

Remarks on this clone: Its antigen is as yet unknown.

Study observations and caveats: Larger estimated richness was generally seen in naive subsets than in memory subsets.

The naive CD8 population came from CD45RO-negative cells selected for CCR7, without terminally differentiated effector memory CD45RA+ cells. Trimming left V 5 bases short and J 6 bases short, with 24 bases between. CDR3 size: 17 residues. From germline, CDR1 is PRHDT and CDR2 FYEKMQ (reference sequence). TCRdb keeps only in-frame clones here, not all; method: immunoSEQ multiplex PCR. The sample contains over 750,000 clones, about 97% of which appear only once. This TCR was sampled from a man younger than 40 in good health. The genes are TRBV13 and TRBJ2-3, with D possibly TRBD1 on 5 matching bases. The sequenced sample consisted of naive CD8+ T cells sorted from blood. CDR3 sequence reads: CASSAPAGSPGADTQYF. The CDR3 DNA sequence: TGTGCCAGCAGCGCCCCTGCTGGATCTCCTGGGGCGGATACGCAGTATTTT.